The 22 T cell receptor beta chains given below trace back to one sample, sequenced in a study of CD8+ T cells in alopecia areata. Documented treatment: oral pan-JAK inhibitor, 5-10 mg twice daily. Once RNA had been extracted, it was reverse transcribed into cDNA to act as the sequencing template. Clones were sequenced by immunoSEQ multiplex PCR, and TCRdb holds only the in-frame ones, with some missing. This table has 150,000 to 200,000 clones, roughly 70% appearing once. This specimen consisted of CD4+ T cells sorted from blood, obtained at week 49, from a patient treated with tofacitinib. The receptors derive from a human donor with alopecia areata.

CDR3 nucleotide sequence: TGTGCCAGCAGCCCGTACCGGGACAGGGCGGAAAAACTGTTTTTT. Protein: CASSPYRDRAEKLFF. The chain carries TRBV7-9 and TRBJ1-4; 9 bases align to TRBD1. Losses at the gene ends were 5 bases for V and 8 bases for J; bases not matched to a gene: 9. Germline V gene sequence: CDR1 SEHNR, CDR2 FQNEAQ (reference sequence). The CDR3 spans 15 residues.

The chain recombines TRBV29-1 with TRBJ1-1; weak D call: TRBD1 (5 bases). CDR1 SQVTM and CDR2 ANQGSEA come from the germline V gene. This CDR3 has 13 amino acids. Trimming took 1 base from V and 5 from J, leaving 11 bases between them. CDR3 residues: CSVEGGRGTEAFF. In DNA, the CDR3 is TGCAGCGTTGAAGGGGGCAGAGGTACTGAAGCTTTCTTT.

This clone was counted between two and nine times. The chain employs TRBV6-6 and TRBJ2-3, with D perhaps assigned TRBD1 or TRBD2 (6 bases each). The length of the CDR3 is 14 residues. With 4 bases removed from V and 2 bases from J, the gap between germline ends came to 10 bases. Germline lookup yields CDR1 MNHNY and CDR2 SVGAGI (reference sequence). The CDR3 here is CASSSGGNTDTQYF. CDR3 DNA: TGTGCCAGCAGTTCCGGGGGCAACACAGATACGCAGTATTTT.

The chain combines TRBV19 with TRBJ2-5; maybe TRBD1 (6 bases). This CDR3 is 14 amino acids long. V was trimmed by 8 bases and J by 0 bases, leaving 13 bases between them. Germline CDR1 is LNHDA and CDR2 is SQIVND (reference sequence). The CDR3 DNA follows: TGTGCCAGTGCCAAGGACAGACACCAAGAGACCCAGTACTTC. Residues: CASAKDRHQETQYF.

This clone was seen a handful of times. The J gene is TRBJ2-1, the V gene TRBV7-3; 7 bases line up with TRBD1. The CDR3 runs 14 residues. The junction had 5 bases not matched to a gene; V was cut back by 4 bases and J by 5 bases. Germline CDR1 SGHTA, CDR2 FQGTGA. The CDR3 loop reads CASSSDRVHNEQFF. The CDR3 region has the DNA TGTGCCAGCAGCTCTGACAGGGTCCACAATGAGCAGTTCTTC.

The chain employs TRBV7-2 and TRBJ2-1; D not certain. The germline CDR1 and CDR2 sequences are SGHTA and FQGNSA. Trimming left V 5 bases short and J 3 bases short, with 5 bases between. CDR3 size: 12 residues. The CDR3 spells CASSPLYNEQFF. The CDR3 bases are TGTGCCAGCAGCCCCCTCTACAATGAGCAGTTCTTC.

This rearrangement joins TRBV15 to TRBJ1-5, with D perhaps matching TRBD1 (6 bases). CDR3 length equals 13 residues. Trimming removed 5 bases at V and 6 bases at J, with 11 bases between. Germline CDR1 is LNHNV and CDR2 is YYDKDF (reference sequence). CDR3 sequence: CATSPKQGQPQHF. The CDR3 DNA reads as TGTGCCACCAGCCCAAAACAGGGTCAGCCCCAGCATTTT.

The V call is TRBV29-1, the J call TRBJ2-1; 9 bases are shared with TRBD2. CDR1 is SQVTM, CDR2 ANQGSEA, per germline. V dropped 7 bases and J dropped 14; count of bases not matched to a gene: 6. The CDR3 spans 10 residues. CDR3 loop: CSAQAGGKFF. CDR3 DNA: TGCAGCGCACAAGCGGGGGGCAAGTTCTTC.

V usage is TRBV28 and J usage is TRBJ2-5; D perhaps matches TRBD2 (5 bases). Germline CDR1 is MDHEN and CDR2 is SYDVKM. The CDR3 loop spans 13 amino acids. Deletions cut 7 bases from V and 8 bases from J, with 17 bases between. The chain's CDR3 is CASTTARVQTQYF. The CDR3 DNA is TGTGCCAGCACTACTGCGAGGGTTCAAACCCAGTACTTC.

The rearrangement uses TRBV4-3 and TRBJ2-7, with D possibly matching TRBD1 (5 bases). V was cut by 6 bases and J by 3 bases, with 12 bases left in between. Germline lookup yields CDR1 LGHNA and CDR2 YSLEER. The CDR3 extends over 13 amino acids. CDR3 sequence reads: CASSNRDSYEQYF. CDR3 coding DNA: TGCGCCAGCAGTAATCGAGACAGCTACGAGCAGTACTTC.

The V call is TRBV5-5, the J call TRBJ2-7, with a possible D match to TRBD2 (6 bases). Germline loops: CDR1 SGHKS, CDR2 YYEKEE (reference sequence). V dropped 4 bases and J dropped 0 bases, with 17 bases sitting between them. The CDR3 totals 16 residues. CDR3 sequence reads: CASSQNGLHSSYEQYF. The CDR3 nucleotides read TGTGCCAGCAGCCAAAACGGACTACACAGCTCCTACGAGCAGTACTTC.

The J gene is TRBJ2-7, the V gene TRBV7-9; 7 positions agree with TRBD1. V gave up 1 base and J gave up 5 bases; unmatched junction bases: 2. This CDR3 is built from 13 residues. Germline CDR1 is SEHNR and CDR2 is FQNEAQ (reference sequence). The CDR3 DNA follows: TGTGCCAGCAGCTTAGGACAGGGTAACGAGCAGTACTTC. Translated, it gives CASSLGQGNEQYF. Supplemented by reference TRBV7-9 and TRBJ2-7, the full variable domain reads DTGVSQNPRHKITKRGQNVTFRCDPISEHNRLYWYRQTLGQGPEFLTYFQNEAQLEKSRLLSDRFSAERPKGSFSTLEIQRTEQGDSAMYLCASSLGQGNEQYFGPGTRLTVT.

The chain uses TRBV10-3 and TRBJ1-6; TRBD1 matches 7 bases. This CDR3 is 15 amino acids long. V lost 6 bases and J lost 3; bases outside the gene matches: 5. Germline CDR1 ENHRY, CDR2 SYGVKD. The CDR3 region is CAIRAGGDYNSPLHF. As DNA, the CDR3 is TGTGCCATCAGGGCAGGGGGAGACTATAATTCACCCCTCCACTTT.

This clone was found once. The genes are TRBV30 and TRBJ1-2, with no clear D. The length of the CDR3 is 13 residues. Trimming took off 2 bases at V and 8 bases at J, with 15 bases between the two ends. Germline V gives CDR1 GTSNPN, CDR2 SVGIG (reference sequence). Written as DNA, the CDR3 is TGTGCCTGGAGTTTAACGAAGGGTGGCGGCTACACCTTC. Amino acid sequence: CAWSLTKGGGYTF.

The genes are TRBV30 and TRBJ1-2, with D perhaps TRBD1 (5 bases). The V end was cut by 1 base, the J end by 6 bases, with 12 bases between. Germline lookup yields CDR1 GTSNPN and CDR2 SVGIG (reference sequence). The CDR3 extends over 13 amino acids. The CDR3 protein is CAWSGGSRDGYTF. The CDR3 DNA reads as TGTGCCTGGAGTGGTGGGAGCAGGGATGGCTACACCTTC.

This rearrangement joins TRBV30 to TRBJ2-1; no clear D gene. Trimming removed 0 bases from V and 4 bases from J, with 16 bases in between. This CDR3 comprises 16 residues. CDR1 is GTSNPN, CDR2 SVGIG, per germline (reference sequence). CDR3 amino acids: CAWSVSRPITYNEQFF. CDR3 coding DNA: TGTGCCTGGAGTGTATCCCGGCCCATAACTTACAATGAGCAGTTCTTC.

As DNA, the CDR3 is TGCAGCGTTCGGAGCAACCGTGGCACAGATACGCAGTATTTT. Protein: CSVRSNRGTDTQYF. The gene calls are TRBV29-1 and TRBJ2-3; D remains unclear. The germline gives CDR1 SQVTM, CDR2 ANQGSEA. Trimming took 5 bases from V and 1 from J, leaving 13 bases between them. This CDR3 region has 14 residues.

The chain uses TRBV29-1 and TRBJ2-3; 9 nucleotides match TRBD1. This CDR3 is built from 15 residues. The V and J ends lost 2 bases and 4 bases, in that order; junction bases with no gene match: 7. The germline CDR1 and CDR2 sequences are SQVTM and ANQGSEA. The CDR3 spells CSVERGQGIADTQYF. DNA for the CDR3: TGCAGCGTTGAAAGGGGACAGGGCATCGCAGATACGCAGTATTTT.

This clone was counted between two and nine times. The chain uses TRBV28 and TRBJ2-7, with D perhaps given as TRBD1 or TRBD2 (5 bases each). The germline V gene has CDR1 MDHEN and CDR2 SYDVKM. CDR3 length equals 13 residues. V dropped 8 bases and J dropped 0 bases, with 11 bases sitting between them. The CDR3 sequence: CASGDVSSYEQYF. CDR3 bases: TGTGCCAGCGGGGACGTCAGCTCCTACGAGCAGTACTTC.

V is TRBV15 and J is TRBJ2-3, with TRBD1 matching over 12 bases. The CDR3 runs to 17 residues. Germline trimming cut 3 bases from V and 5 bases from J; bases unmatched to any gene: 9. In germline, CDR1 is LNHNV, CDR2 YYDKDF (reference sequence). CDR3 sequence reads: CATSSVWDRGRRDTQYF. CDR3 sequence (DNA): TGTGCCACCAGCAGTGTGTGGGACAGGGGGCGAAGAGATACGCAGTATTTT.

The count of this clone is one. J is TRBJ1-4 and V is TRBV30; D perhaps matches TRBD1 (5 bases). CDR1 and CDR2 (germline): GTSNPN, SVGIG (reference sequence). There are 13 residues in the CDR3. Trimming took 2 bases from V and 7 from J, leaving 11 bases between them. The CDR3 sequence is CAWSSGASEKLFF. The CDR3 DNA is TGTGCCTGGAGTAGCGGGGCGAGTGAAAAACTGTTTTTT. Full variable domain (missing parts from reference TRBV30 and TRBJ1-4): SQTIHQWPATLVQPVGSPLSLECTVEGTSNPNLYWYRQAAGRGLQLLFYSVGIGQISSEVPQNLSASRPQDRQFILSSKKLLLSDSGFYLCAWSSGASEKLFFGSGTQLSVL.

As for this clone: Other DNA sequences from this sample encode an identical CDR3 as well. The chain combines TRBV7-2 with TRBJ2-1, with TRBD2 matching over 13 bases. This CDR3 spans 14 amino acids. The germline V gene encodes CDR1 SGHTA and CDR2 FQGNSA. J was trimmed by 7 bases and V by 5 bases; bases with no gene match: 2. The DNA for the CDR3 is TGTGCCAGCAGCCCGGGACTAGCGGGGAATGAGCAGTTCTTC. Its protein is CASSPGLAGNEQFF.